The clone carrying this T cell receptor beta chain was detected many times. Regarding time point: newly diagnosed GD, antithyroid drugs for less than 3 months. RNA from PBMCs was the source of the TCR library. Patients of an endocrinology department in Xi'an, China, were included. The entry originates in a study of regulatory T cells in long-lasting Graves disease. CDR1 is SNHLY and CDR2 is FYNNEI in the germline V gene. The CDR3 contains 13 residues. V shed 4 bases and J 3 bases; nucleotides not matched to a gene: 2. In building TCR beta libraries, iRepertoire HTBI primers were used together with Arm-PCR of CDR3 regions. Each CDR3 protein gets one entry after TCRdb re-called the multiplex PCR reads with MiXCR. The sample yields 420,000 or so distinct CDR3 sequences, 16% seen once. The same data also contributed to another study, on T cells in Graves' hyperthyroidism and ophthalmopathy. As that report states: In patients aged 18 to 65, hyperthyroidism was newly diagnosed, with duration under 2 months. Stable hyperthyroidism was told apart from ophthalmopathy by a model built on 13 V-J features.

The rearrangement links TRBV2 to TRBJ2-7, with 8 positions matching TRBD1. This sequence originates from a woman between 18 and 29 years old with Graves disease. Sample: peripheral blood mononuclear cells (PBMCs), taken at new diagnosis, from a patient treated with antithyroid drugs. CDR3 sequence reads: CASSGDRGYEQYF. Here the CDR3 DNA reads TGTGCCAGCAGTGGAGACAGGGGCTACGAGCAGTACTTC.